The 10 T cell receptor beta chains listed next were all sequenced from one sample in a study of blood T cell repertoires in COVID-19 (dated by TCRdb to 2020 to 2021). Library creation used the immunoSEQ multiplex PCR assay. Entries here come from immuneACCESS through TCRdb and include only in-frame sequences with V and J called. Some clones fail to appear in such tables; in the studies checked, an unresolved V gene covers under half of the shortfall, and the cause of the remainder is unknown. This sample is represented by 130,000 to 150,000 clones; around 83% of them were singletons. Roughly 10% of the sample is in the top ten clones. Sample: peripheral blood. The receptors derive from a man in his sixties with active or convalescent COVID-19.

The V call is TRBV4-3, the J call TRBJ1-4; 10 nucleotides line up with TRBD1. CDR1 is LGHNA, CDR2 YSLEER, per germline. The CDR3 is made up of 16 amino acids. The V segment lost 3 bases and the J segment 8 bases; nucleotides outside the gene matches: 9. The CDR3 region is CASSHVPGQGREKLFF. The DNA for the CDR3 is TGCGCCAGCAGCCATGTCCCGGGACAGGGGCGGGAAAAACTGTTTTTT.

The J gene is TRBJ1-1, the V gene TRBV5-6, with TRBD1 as a possible D gene (5 bases). The CDR3 is 16 residues long. Trimming shortened V by 4 bases and J by 3 bases, and 19 bases separated the two germline ends. The germline V gene has CDR1 SGHDT and CDR2 YYEEEE. As DNA, the CDR3 is TGTGCCAGCAGCCGTCCCGAACGGAAAGGGGACACTGAAGCTTTCTTT. This sequence encodes CASSRPERKGDTEAFF.

The gene calls are TRBV30 and TRBJ1-1, with D possibly matching TRBD1 (6 bases). Per germline, CDR1 GTSNPN and CDR2 SVGIG (reference sequence). The CDR3 loop spans 13 amino acids. Trimming took 5 bases from V and 7 from J, leaving 17 bases between them. CDR3 sequence reads: CAWRGAGDLEAFF. DNA for the CDR3: TGTGCCTGGCGGGGGGCAGGGGATCTTGAAGCTTTCTTT.

The CDR3 region has the DNA TGCAGCGTCGACCGGGGACAGCTGGGATTTGAAGCTTTCTTT. This gives the protein CSVDRGQLGFEAFF. V is TRBV29-1 and J is TRBJ1-1, with 7 bases lining up with TRBD1. CDR3 length equals 14 residues. From germline, CDR1 is SQVTM and CDR2 ANQGSEA. The V gene end was trimmed by 6 bases and the J gene end by 7 bases; junction bases not matched to a gene: 14.

This clone has a handful of counts. The chain links TRBV14 to TRBJ1-4; TRBD1 matches at 7 bases. There are 16 residues in the CDR3. In germline, CDR1 is SGHDN, CDR2 FVKESK. J lost 5 bases, V lost 4 bases, and 10 bases had no gene match. CDR3 coding DNA: TGTGCCAGCAGCCCTCGACTGACAGGGACCAATGAAAAACTGTTTTTT. It yields the protein CASSPRLTGTNEKLFF.

The V call is TRBV2, the J call TRBJ2-7, with 8 positions matching TRBD1. The V segment lost 7 bases and the J segment 2 bases; nucleotides outside the gene matches: 13. The germline V gene encodes CDR1 SNHLY and CDR2 FYNNEI. This CDR3 has 16 amino acids. The CDR3 sequence: CASTPTGVGLTYEQYF. For the CDR3, the DNA is TGTGCCAGCACTCCGACAGGGGTGGGTTTGACCTACGAGCAGTACTTC.

The rearrangement joins TRBV6-5 to TRBJ1-5; maybe TRBD1 (5 bases). Between the trimmed V and J ends, which lost 6 bases and 3 bases, there was a span of 12 bases. The CDR3 covers 14 residues. Germline V CDR1 and CDR2: MNHEY, SVGAGI. The CDR3 DNA sequence: TGTGCCAGCAGGCACCGGGACTTCAATCAGCCCCAGCATTTT. Translation gives CASRHRDFNQPQHF.

The chain links TRBV11-3 to TRBJ2-2, with 10 nucleotides matching TRBD2. The CDR3 has 18 residues. Unmatched junction bases numbered 14, after V lost 4 bases and J lost 6 bases. Germline assignment: CDR1 SGHNT and CDR2 YENEEA. CDR3 protein: CASSSLGEREGLSGELFF. The DNA of the CDR3 is TGTGCCAGCAGCTCCCTGGGTGAGCGGGAGGGCCTATCCGGGGAGCTGTTTTTT.

The V and J genes are TRBV9 and TRBJ2-3; 11 bases are shared with TRBD2. V lost 3 bases, J lost 13 bases, and 13 bases stayed unmatched. In germline, CDR1 is SGDLS, CDR2 YYNGEE. The CDR3 has 15 residues. As DNA, the CDR3 is TGTGCCAGCAGCGAGACCCTAGCGGGAGGACCCTCCAAGTATTTT. Its protein is CASSETLAGGPSKYF. Supplemented by reference TRBV9 and TRBJ2-3, the full variable domain reads DSGVTQTPKHLITATGQRVTLRCSPRSGDLSVYWYQQSLDQGLQFLIQYYNGEERAKGNILERFSAQQFPDLHSELNLSSLELGDSALYFCASSETLAGGPSKYFGPGTRLTVL.

This clone was observed once. The chain carries TRBV6-5 and TRBJ1-2; D is possibly TRBD1 (6 bases). This CDR3 is built from 15 residues. Germline CDR1 MNHEY, CDR2 SVGAGI. Trimming left V 0 bases short and J 4 bases short, with 12 bases between. The CDR3 spells CASSYSPGVGYGYTF. The CDR3 DNA sequence: TGTGCCAGCAGTTACTCCCCAGGGGTTGGCTATGGCTACACCTTC.